This entry features one TCR beta chain sequence. Measured with immunoSEQ multiplex PCR; TCRdb has only the in-frame clones, and not every one. The repertoire includes fewer than 100,000 clones, around nine tenths of them detected once, and 1.9% sits in the top ten. V was trimmed by 7 bases and J by 4 bases, leaving 13 bases between them. The V gene's germline CDR1 is LGHNT and CDR2 FRNRAP. The CDR3 is 13 amino acids. This sample is part of a study of T cell changes during pregnancy in multiple sclerosis. The chain employs TRBV12-5 and TRBJ1-2; TRBD1 is a possible D gene (5 bases). The sample in question was peripheral blood, obtained before pregnancy. This TCR came from a female donor with multiple sclerosis, enrolled in a pregnancy study. This CDR3 is CASAGGSLYGYTF. As DNA, the CDR3 is TGTGCTAGTGCGGGGGGATCCCTCTATGGCTACACCTTC.